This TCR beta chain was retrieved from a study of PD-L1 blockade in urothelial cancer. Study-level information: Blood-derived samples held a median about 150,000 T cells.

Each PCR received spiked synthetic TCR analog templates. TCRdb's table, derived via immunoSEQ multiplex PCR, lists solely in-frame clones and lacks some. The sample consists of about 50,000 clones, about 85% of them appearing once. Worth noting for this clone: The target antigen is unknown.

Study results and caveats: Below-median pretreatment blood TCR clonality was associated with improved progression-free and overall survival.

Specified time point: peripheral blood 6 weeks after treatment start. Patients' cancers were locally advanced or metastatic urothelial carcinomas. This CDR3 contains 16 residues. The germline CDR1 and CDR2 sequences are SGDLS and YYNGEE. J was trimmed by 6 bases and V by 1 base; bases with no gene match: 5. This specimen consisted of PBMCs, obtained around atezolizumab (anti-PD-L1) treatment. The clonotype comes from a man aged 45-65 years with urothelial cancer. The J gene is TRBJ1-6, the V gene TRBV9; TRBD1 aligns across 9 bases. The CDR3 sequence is CASSVMGTGRNSPLHF. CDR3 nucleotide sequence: TGTGCCAGCAGCGTAATGGGGACAGGGCGTAATTCACCCCTCCACTTT.